These 29 T cell receptor beta chains were sequenced from one sample in a study of shared clonotypes between healthy human individuals (dated by TCRdb to the early 2020s). The method behind the library was the immunoSEQ multiplex PCR assay. TCRdb carries this immuneACCESS record with in-frame sequences only. Its versions omit some clonotypes, under half of them owing to an unresolved V gene in the studies checked, with the rest unexplained. Across this sample there are around 1.9 million clones, with roughly 93% seen only once. The ten largest make up about 1.7% of the sample. CD8 naive samples were CD45RO-negative cells positively selected for CCR7, giving a CD45RA+CCR7+ population that excluded TemRA cells. Sequenced input: naive CD8+ T cells from PBMCs. The cell subset or site label for this specimen denotes: CD45RA+CCR7+. The receptors derive from a man between 18 and 35 years old in good health. Some clones in this sample may be carry-over from other donors' samples.

The J gene is TRBJ2-3, the V gene TRBV4-1, with 8 nucleotides matching TRBD2. CDR3 size: 17 residues. With 5 bases clipped from V and 2 bases from J, the junction kept 12 bases outside the gene matches. Germline-derived CDR1 and CDR2 are MGHRA and YSYEKL. CDR3 in amino acids: CASSTVLGTSVTDTQYF. CDR3 nucleotide sequence: TGCGCCAGCAGCACCGTATTGGGGACTAGTGTCACAGATACGCAGTATTTT.

This rearrangement joins TRBV6-5 to TRBJ2-7; D is unresolved. The length of the CDR3 is 15 residues. Germline-derived CDR1 and CDR2 are MNHEY and SVGAGI. V was trimmed by 0 bases and J by 2 bases, leaving 11 bases between them. The CDR3 loop is CASSYSEGFPYEQYF. Written as DNA, the CDR3 is TGTGCCAGCAGTTACTCAGAAGGGTTCCCCTACGAGCAGTACTTC.

Comment on this clone: This sample includes further DNA sequences coding for the same CDR3. V usage is TRBV7-9 and J usage is TRBJ2-7; D is unclear. The CDR3 covers 12 residues. V was cut by 5 bases and J by 3 bases, with 8 bases left in between. Germline V CDR1 and CDR2: SEHNR, FQNEAQ (reference sequence). The DNA of the CDR3 is TGTGCCAGCAGCCTCCGTGACTACGAGCAGTACTTC. This translates into CASSLRDYEQYF. The full variable domain, with the rest looked up from reference TRBV7-9 and TRBJ2-7, is DTGVSQNPRHKITKRGQNVTFRCDPISEHNRLYWYRQTLGQGPEFLTYFQNEAQLEKSRLLSDRFSAERPKGSFSTLEIQRTEQGDSAMYLCASSLRDYEQYFGPGTRLTVT.

The sample holds one count of this clone. The V call is TRBV27, the J call TRBJ1-1; 8 bases agree with TRBD1. Looked up from germline, CDR1 is MNHEY and CDR2 is SMNVEV (reference sequence). The CDR3 consists of 15 residues. J gave up 0 bases and V 6 bases, and 6 bases lay outside the gene matches. The CDR3 protein is CASSFLTGVNTEAFF. The CDR3 nucleotides are TGTGCCAGCAGCTTTTTGACAGGGGTGAACACTGAAGCTTTCTTT.

This chain connects TRBV28 to TRBJ1-2; TRBD1 matches 7 bases. CDR3 length equals 14 residues. The ends lost 3 bases at V and 6 bases at J; junction bases unmatched: 7. In germline, CDR1 is MDHEN, CDR2 SYDVKM. CDR3 bases: TGTGCCAGCAGTTTTGGCAGGACAGGCGATGGCTACACCTTC. Amino acids: CASSFGRTGDGYTF.

This clone was seen only once. The rearrangement links TRBV19 to TRBJ2-7, with D perhaps matching TRBD2 (6 bases). With 5 bases removed from V and 7 bases from J, the gap between germline ends came to 24 bases. The CDR3 contains 16 residues. Germline V gene data show CDR1 as LNHDA and CDR2 as SQIVND (reference sequence). DNA of the CDR3: TGTGCCAGTAGTCTCCCTGGGTTAGCGGCTAAAGGGGAGCAGTACTTC. Its translation is CASSLPGLAAKGEQYF.

The chain combines TRBV27 with TRBJ1-5, with a tentative D call TRBD1 (6 bases). This CDR3 has 16 residues. Germline V gene lookup returns CDR1 MNHEY and CDR2 SMNVEV (reference sequence). Deletions cut 9 bases from V and 3 bases from J, with 21 bases between. This CDR3 reads CASSAGASGINQPQHF. In DNA, the CDR3 is TGTGCCAGTTCGGCAGGGGCCTCGGGGATCAATCAGCCCCAGCATTTT.

The CDR3 DNA sequence: TGTGCCAGCAGCTTAGTTGGGACAGGGGAACCCCTGATCCTAAACAATGAGCAGTTCTTC. Amino acids: CASSLVGTGEPLILNNEQFF. The J gene is TRBJ2-1, the V gene TRBV7-8, with 10 bases that match TRBD1. The germline V gene encodes CDR1 SGHVS and CDR2 FQNEAQ. The length of the CDR3 is 20 residues. Trimming cost V 1 base and J 5 bases; bases outside gene matches: 17.

As for this clone: The same CDR3 arises from other DNA sequences in this sample as well. The rearrangement joins TRBV28 to TRBJ2-7; D not resolved. Germline CDR1 reads MDHEN; CDR2 reads SYDVKM. This CDR3 is 12 amino acids long. Trimming shortened V by 3 bases and J by 2 bases, and 5 bases separated the two germline ends. The CDR3 DNA reads as TGTGCCAGCAGTTTCTCCGCCTACGAGCAGTACTTC. It translates to CASSFSAYEQYF.

In regard to this clone: Other DNA sequences of this sample code for an identical CDR3. The chain links TRBV27 to TRBJ2-7, with D possibly TRBD1 on 6 matching bases. Germline CDR1 is MNHEY and CDR2 is SMNVEV (reference sequence). This CDR3 is 13 amino acids long. V gave up 6 bases and J gave up 2 bases, with 11 bases separating them. CDR3 in DNA: TGTGCCAGCAGCCTCAGGGGACCCTACGAGCAGTACTTC. It codes for CASSLRGPYEQYF.

The chain employs TRBV5-1 and TRBJ2-5, with 8 bases fitting TRBD2. This CDR3 spans 15 amino acids. Germline V gives CDR1 SGHRS, CDR2 YFSETQ. V lost 5 bases to trimming and J lost 5 bases; unmatched junction nucleotides: 11. CDR3 nucleotide sequence: TGCGCCAGCAGTTCCGGCGGGGGGCGAGGGGAGACCCAGTACTTC. Protein product: CASSSGGGRGETQYF.

The chain uses TRBV4-1 and TRBJ2-5, with D possibly TRBD2 on 6 matching bases. CDR1 is MGHRA, CDR2 YSYEKL, per germline. With 0 bases removed from V and 5 bases from J, the gap between germline ends came to 19 bases. This CDR3 comprises 17 residues. This CDR3 reads CASSQDGRSGGVETQYF. The DNA for the CDR3 is TGCGCCAGCAGCCAAGATGGGCGCAGCGGAGGGGTGGAGACCCAGTACTTC.

The rearrangement uses TRBV28 and TRBJ2-7, with 8 positions matching TRBD1. CDR1 is MDHEN and CDR2 is SYDVKM in the germline V gene. The CDR3 has 15 residues. V was pared by 5 bases and J by 0 bases, with 6 bases of the junction left unmatched. The CDR3 region has the DNA TGTGCCAGCAGTGGGACAGGATTAAGCTCCTACGAGCAGTACTTC. As protein: CASSGTGLSSYEQYF.

The genes are TRBV7-9 and TRBJ1-5, with D possibly being TRBD1 (5 bases). Trimming took 4 bases from V and 6 from J, leaving 13 bases between them. This CDR3 has 14 residues. Germline V CDR1 and CDR2: SEHNR, FQNEAQ (reference sequence). The CDR3 reads CASSSGGTGQPQHF. CDR3 bases: TGTGCCAGCAGCTCCGGGGGGACGGGTCAGCCCCAGCATTTT.

This rearrangement joins TRBV27 to TRBJ2-1; possibly TRBD2 for D (6 bases). The CDR3 has 17 amino acids. Trimming took off 5 bases at V and 4 bases at J, with 21 bases between the two ends. Per germline, CDR1 MNHEY and CDR2 SMNVEV (reference sequence). The CDR3 DNA reads as TGTGCCAGCAGTCCCCCCCCGCGGGGCGGGAAATACAATGAGCAGTTCTTC. It encodes CASSPPPRGGKYNEQFF.

The chain has TRBV15 and TRBJ2-7; TRBD2 might be the D (5 bases). V was shortened by 4 bases and J by 3 bases, with 10 bases between the two germline ends. Per the germline V gene, CDR1 is LNHNV and CDR2 is YYDKDF (reference sequence). The CDR3 is made up of 13 amino acids. The CDR3 loop reads CATSKPGGYEQYF. CDR3 bases: TGTGCCACCAGCAAACCCGGAGGCTACGAGCAGTACTTC.

This rearrangement joins TRBV28 to TRBJ1-5; 8 bases are shared with TRBD1. CDR1 and CDR2 (germline): MDHEN, SYDVKM. V lost 6 bases to trimming and J lost 7 bases; unmatched junction nucleotides: 23. The CDR3 is 19 amino acids. CDR3: CASRAGQAGRQGPRQPQHF. The CDR3 bases are TGTGCCAGCAGGGCGGGACAGGCGGGCCGTCAGGGGCCCCGGCAGCCCCAGCATTTT.

V gene TRBV5-6 combines with J gene TRBJ2-3; D possibly uses TRBD1 or TRBD2 (5 bases each). Trimming removed 1 base from V and 0 bases from J, with 9 bases in between. CDR1 is SGHDT and CDR2 is YYEEEE in the germline V gene. This CDR3 comprises 15 residues. The CDR3 sequence is CASSLWGGSTDTQYF. CDR3 nucleotides: TGTGCCAGCAGCTTGTGGGGCGGGAGCACAGATACGCAGTATTTT. Supplemented by reference TRBV5-6 and TRBJ2-3, the full variable domain reads DAGVTQSPTHLIKTRGQQVTLRCSPKSGHDTVSWYQQALGQGPQFIFQYYEEEERQRGNFPDRFSGHQFPNYSSELNVNALLLGDSALYLCASSLWGGSTDTQYFGPGTRLTVL.

Notes on this clone: The sample has other DNA sequences that encode this CDR3 too. The chain joins TRBV7-9 to TRBJ2-2; TRBD1 might be the D (5 bases). CDR3 length: 15 amino acids. Trimming pared 1 base from V and 4 bases from J, leaving 10 bases between. The germline gives CDR1 SEHNR, CDR2 FQNEAQ (reference sequence). In nucleotides, the CDR3 is TGTGCCAGCAGCTTAGGGCAGGGTGGCACCGGGGAGCTGTTTTTT. Its translation: CASSLGQGGTGELFF.

The rearrangement uses TRBV7-9 and TRBJ2-7; D is unclear. Germline V gene data show CDR1 as SEHNR and CDR2 as FQNEAQ (reference sequence). Deletions cut 3 bases from V and 5 bases from J, with 8 bases between. This CDR3 has 12 amino acids. CDR3 nucleotide sequence: TGTGCCAGCAGCTTCCCCGGTAACGAGCAGTACTTC. This translates into CASSFPGNEQYF.

The chain joins TRBV10-2 to TRBJ2-5, with D maybe TRBD1 (6 bases). The germline gives CDR1 WSHSY, CDR2 SAAADI. The V end was cut by 4 bases, the J end by 7 bases, with 7 bases between. The CDR3 has 11 residues. The CDR3 DNA sequence: TGCGCCAGCAGTGGAGGGGGGACCCAGTACTTC. Amino acid sequence: CASSGGGTQYF.

This rearrangement joins TRBV4-1 to TRBJ2-7; 10 bases match TRBD1. The CDR3 extends over 18 amino acids. With V trimmed by 4 bases and J by 4 bases, 16 bases remained unmatched. Germline-derived CDR1 and CDR2 are MGHRA and YSYEKL. CDR3 sequence: CASSLRQVPGQGWYEQYF. In DNA, the CDR3 is TGCGCCAGCAGCCTCCGACAAGTCCCGGGACAGGGGTGGTACGAGCAGTACTTC.

This chain uses TRBV5-1 with TRBJ2-7; 7 positions agree with TRBD2. J lost 2 bases, V lost 0 bases, and 8 bases had no gene match. The CDR3 is 16 amino acids. CDR1 is SGHRS, CDR2 YFSETQ, per germline. The CDR3 loop is CASSLAGASGTYEQYF. CDR3 nucleotide sequence: TGCGCCAGCAGCTTGGCCGGGGCTAGCGGAACCTACGAGCAGTACTTC. Based on the CDR3 plus reference TRBV5-1 and TRBJ2-7, the full variable domain is KAGVTQTPRYLIKTRGQQVTLSCSPISGHRSVSWYQQTPGQGLQFLFEYFSETQRNKGNFPGRFSGRQFSNSRSEMNVSTLELGDSALYLCASSLAGASGTYEQYFGPGTRLTVT.

This clone was seen only a few times. The V call is TRBV10-3, the J call TRBJ1-2; D not resolved. This CDR3 contains 14 residues. Germline values: CDR1 ENHRY, CDR2 SYGVKD. V was pared by 11 bases and J by 4 bases, with 20 bases between. The CDR3 DNA reads as TGTGCCGGAGGGAGTGGTGGGAGCCCCTATGGCTACACCTTC. This gives the protein CAGGSGGSPYGYTF.

The chain combines TRBV28 with TRBJ1-1; D is uncertain. The V end was cut by 5 bases, the J end by 4 bases, with 14 bases between. Germline CDR1 reads MDHEN; CDR2 reads SYDVKM. The CDR3 sequence is 14 residues long. The CDR3 is CASSLDGMRTEAFF. In nucleotides, the CDR3 is TGTGCCAGCAGTCTGGACGGAATGCGCACTGAAGCTTTCTTT.

This rearrangement joins TRBV11-3 to TRBJ2-1; 9 bases map to TRBD2. Germline V CDR1 and CDR2: SGHNT, YENEEA. Trimming took 5 bases from V and 9 from J; bases not matched to a gene: 8. The CDR3 consists of 14 residues. CDR3 in amino acids: CASSPPGAGGEQFF. DNA of the CDR3: TGTGCCAGCAGCCCCCCGGGAGCGGGGGGTGAGCAGTTCTTC.

V usage is TRBV10-3 and J usage is TRBJ2-1; D gene unclear. Germline CDR1 and CDR2: ENHRY and SYGVKD. CDR3 size: 13 residues. The ends were cut back, 2 bases at V and 7 bases at J, with 9 bases in the middle. The CDR3 nucleotides are TGTGCCATCAGTGAGATATTGGGGAATGAGCAGTTCTTC. This encodes CAISEILGNEQFF.

V usage is TRBV5-4 and J usage is TRBJ2-7; 8 positions match TRBD1. From germline, CDR1 is SGHNT and CDR2 YYREEE (reference sequence). The V and J ends lost 3 bases and 9 bases, in that order; junction bases with no gene match: 17. CDR3 length equals 16 residues. CDR3 in DNA: TGTGCCAGCAGCTCCGGCCGGACAGGGCTATTGGACGGGCAGTACTTC. This codes for CASSSGRTGLLDGQYF.

This chain connects TRBV27 to TRBJ2-7, with 12 bases identical to TRBD1. The CDR3 is 15 residues long. The V gene end was trimmed by 1 base and the J gene end by 5 bases; junction bases not matched to a gene: 3. Germline V gene lookup returns CDR1 MNHEY and CDR2 SMNVEV (reference sequence). The CDR3 coding sequence is TGTGCCAGCAGTTTATTGGGACAGGGGGCGAACGAGCAGTACTTC. Translating it yields CASSLLGQGANEQYF.